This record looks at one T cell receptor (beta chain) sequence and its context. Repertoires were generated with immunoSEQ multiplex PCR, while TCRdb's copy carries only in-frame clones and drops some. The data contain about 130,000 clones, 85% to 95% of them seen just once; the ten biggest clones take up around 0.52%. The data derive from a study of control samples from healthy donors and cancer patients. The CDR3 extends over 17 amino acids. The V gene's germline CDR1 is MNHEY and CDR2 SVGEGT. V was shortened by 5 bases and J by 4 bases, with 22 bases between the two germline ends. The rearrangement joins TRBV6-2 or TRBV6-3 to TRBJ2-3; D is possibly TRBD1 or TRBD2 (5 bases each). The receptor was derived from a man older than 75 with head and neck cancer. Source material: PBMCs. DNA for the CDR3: TGTGCCAGCAGTGGACCTTACAGACTACAGGAAGCAGATACGCAGTATTTT. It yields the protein CASSGPYRLQEADTQYF.